These 6 T cell receptor beta chains were sequenced from one sample in a study of PD-1 blockade in classical Hodgkin lymphoma (TCRdb year 2020). Reading the label with the study, this specimen's time point is: cycle 4 day 1 (C4D1), after about 6 weeks of nivolumab. Every trial patient had relapsed after autologous stem cell transplantation, and cohorts A, B and C differed in prior brentuximab vedotin exposure. To prepare the library, the immunoSEQ multiplex PCR assay was applied. Drawn from immuneACCESS, this table holds only the in-frame rearrangements with V and J called that TCRdb kept. Clones are partly lost; checked studies trace under half to an unresolved V gene and leave the rest unexplained. The sample contains around 90,000 clones, more than 70% of them found a single time. The ten most abundant clones make up 9.4% of the sample. Sequencing was performed on peripheral blood mononuclear cells (PBMCs), taken before the fourth cycle of nivolumab. The receptor set was obtained from a human donor with classical Hodgkin lymphoma.

This clone showed up just once. The chain links TRBV7-8 to TRBJ2-3, with 15 bases lining up with TRBD2. This CDR3 comprises 16 residues. Germline CDR1 is SGHVS and CDR2 is FQNEAQ. V lost 4 bases, J lost 2 bases, and 1 base stayed unmatched. The CDR3 sequence: CASSWTSGRVTDTQYF. The CDR3 nucleotides are TGTGCCAGCAGCTGGACTAGCGGGAGGGTCACAGATACGCAGTATTTT. Complete variable domain (other parts from reference TRBV7-8 and TRBJ2-3): GAGVSQSPRYKVAKRGQDVALRCDPISGHVSLFWYQQALGQGPEFLTYFQNEAQLDKSGLPSDRFFAERPEGSVSTLKIQRTQQEDSAVYLCASSWTSGRVTDTQYFGPGTRLTVL.

The gene calls are TRBV10-1 and TRBJ1-5; 12 nucleotides line up with TRBD1. The junction had 10 bases not matched to a gene; V was cut back by 0 bases and J by 4 bases. The CDR3 loop spans 19 amino acids. Germline CDR1 reads WNHNN; CDR2 reads SYGVQD (reference sequence). This CDR3 reads CASSESYGDRGLWNQPQHF. The DNA of the CDR3 is TGCGCCAGCAGTGAGTCTTATGGGGACAGGGGGCTCTGGAATCAGCCCCAGCATTTT.

This clone was counted between two and nine times. J is TRBJ1-2 and V is TRBV28, with 7 bases identical to TRBD1. CDR1 and CDR2 from the germline V gene are MDHEN and SYDVKM. The CDR3 length is 14 residues. The trim removed 6 bases at V and 3 bases at J, leaving 7 bases unmatched. CDR3 protein: CASSRGGQYYGYTF. In nucleotides, the CDR3 is TGTGCCAGCAGCCGCGGGGGACAGTACTATGGCTACACCTTC.

The rearrangement joins TRBV7-3 to TRBJ2-4; D possibly matches TRBD1 or TRBD2 (5 bases each). V lost 3 bases to trimming and J lost 8 bases, with 14 bases between them. CDR3 length: 14 amino acids. CDR1 is SGHTA, CDR2 FQGTGA, per germline. The CDR3 region is CASSFRGGADIQYF. CDR3 sequence (DNA): TGTGCCAGCAGCTTTAGGGGTGGAGCGGACATTCAGTACTTC. Combining the CDR3 with reference TRBV7-3 and TRBJ2-4 gives the whole variable domain GAGVSQTPSNKVTEKGKYVELRCDPISGHTALYWYRQSLGQGPEFLIYFQGTGAADDSGLPNDRFFAVRPEGSVSTLKIQRTERGDSAVYLCASSFRGGADIQYFGAGTRLSVL.

The chain combines TRBV7-2 with TRBJ2-1; 9 bases map to TRBD2. The germline CDR1 and CDR2 sequences are SGHTA and FQGNSA. This CDR3 spans 13 amino acids. V lost 5 bases, J lost 13 bases, and 9 bases stayed unmatched. For the CDR3, the DNA is TGTGCCAGCAGCCAAGCATTAGCGGGGGACCAGTTCTTC. It yields the protein CASSQALAGDQFF.

The J gene is TRBJ1-4, the V gene TRBV7-2; D not certain. The germline V gene has CDR1 SGHTA and CDR2 FQGNSA. The CDR3 is 13 amino acids. V lost 5 bases and J lost 5, with 9 bases in between. The CDR3 DNA sequence: TGTGCCAGCAGCCGGGCGTTAAATGAAAAACTGTTTTTT. Its translation: CASSRALNEKLFF.